This T cell receptor (beta chain) was identified during a study of blood T cells in healthy people across ages. Study-wide points: Comparison with aged donors showed that long-lived donors had more naive CD4+ cells and higher diversity.

On this clonotype: As yet, its antigen is unknown.

V dropped 1 base and J dropped 6 bases, with 17 bases sitting between them. The V gene's germline CDR1 is SGHTA and CDR2 FQGNSA. CDR3 length: 16 residues. A second PCR of roughly 7 to 11 cycles used a sample-barcoded 5' primer and a J-beta primer mix. The study obtained at least 3 million CDR3-containing paired-end reads from every sample. TCRdb reanalysed the 5' RACE reads using MiXCR and keeps one entry per CDR3 protein. The sample has over 600,000 distinct CDR3 sequences; 46% are singletons. The receptor was derived from an elderly man in good health. What was sequenced was blood. The chain combines TRBV7-2 with TRBJ2-3; no definite D call. CDR3: CASSLVSLVGTDTQYF. As DNA, the CDR3 is TGTGCCAGCAGCTTAGTTTCCCTAGTAGGAACCGATACGCAGTATTTT.